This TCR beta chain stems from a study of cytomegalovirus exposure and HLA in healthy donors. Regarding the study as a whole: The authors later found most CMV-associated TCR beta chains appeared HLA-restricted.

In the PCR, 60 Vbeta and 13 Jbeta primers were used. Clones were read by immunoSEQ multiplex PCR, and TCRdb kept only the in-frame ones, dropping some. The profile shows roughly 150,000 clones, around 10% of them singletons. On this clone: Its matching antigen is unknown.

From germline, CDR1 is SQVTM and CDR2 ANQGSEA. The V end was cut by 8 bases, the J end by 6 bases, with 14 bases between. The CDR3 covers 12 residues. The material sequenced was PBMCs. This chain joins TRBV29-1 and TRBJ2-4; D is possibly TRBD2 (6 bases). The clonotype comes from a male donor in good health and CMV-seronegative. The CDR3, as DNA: TGCAGCTTCTCTTTGGGGGGAAACATTCAGTACTTC. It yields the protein CSFSLGGNIQYF.